The rows below give T cell receptor beta chains drawn from one sample of a study of CD8 T cells in ankylosing spondylitis. TCRdb redid the calling of the 5' RACE reads with MiXCR, one entry per CDR3 protein. This table holds more than 400,000 distinct CDR3 sequences, less than 6% found once. Sequenced: blood, either unsorted or a sorted T cell fraction (not recorded which). Receptors originate from a male donor with ankylosing spondylitis. The CDR3 runs from the conserved cysteine through the conserved F or W. A D gene is named only where the DNA matches it firmly. Clone size is stated in some rows and not others, as once, few, many or a class when expanded.

J | D | V | length | size | CDR3 | DNA
TRBJ1-1 | TRBD1 | TRBV7-2 | 14 | many | CASSLGVGDREAFF | TGTGCCAGCAGCTTAGGGGTGGGGGACAGGGAAGCTTTCTTT
TRBJ1-6 | - | TRBV4-3 | 15 | few | CASSQGRRVGSPLHF | TGCGCCAGCAGCCAAGGCAGGCGGGTAGGCTCACCCCTCCACTTT
TRBJ2-1 | - | TRBV27 | 12 | many | CASRGSFHEQFF | TGTGCCAGCAGGGGCAGTTTCCATGAGCAGTTCTTC
TRBJ1-1 | TRBD1 | TRBV5-1 | 14 | many | CASSLEQGVTEAFF | TGCGCCAGCAGCTTGGAGCAGGGGGTAACTGAAGCTTTCTTT
TRBJ2-7 | TRBD1 | TRBV7-2 | 16 | many | CASSVQGTGAYYEQYF | TGTGCCAGCAGCGTACAAGGGACAGGGGCCTACTACGAGCAGTACTTC
TRBJ2-5 | - | TRBV12-3/TRBV12-4 | 14 | many | CASSLDPKRETQYF | TGTGCCAGCAGTTTGGACCCAAAGCGGGAGACCCAGTACTTC
TRBJ2-7 | - | TRBV15 | 15 | many | CATSRDVRIGYEQYF | TGTGCCACCAGCAGAGATGTAAGGATCGGCTACGAGCAGTACTTC
TRBJ1-3 | - | TRBV10-3 | 16 | - | CAISTPAGGPGNTIYF | TGTGCCATCTCCACCCCGGCCGGGGGCCCTGGAAACACCATATATTTT
TRBJ2-5 | TRBD1 | TRBV6-5 | 17 | many | CASTLIGQGHRQETQYF | TGTGCCAGCACTTTGATCGGACAGGGCCACCGCCAAGAGACCCAGTACTTC
TRBJ1-5 | - | TRBV5-1 | 15 | many | CASSLDGVNNQPQHF | TGCGCCAGCAGCTTGGATGGGGTAAACAATCAGCCCCAGCATTTT
TRBJ1-5 | - | TRBV10-3 | 16 | many | CAISESGVGVNQPQHF | TGTGCCATCAGTGAGTCTGGGGTAGGGGTAAATCAGCCCCAGCATTTT
TRBJ2-7 | - | TRBV28 | 15 | many | CASSLNLGRKNEQYF | TGTGCCAGCAGTTTAAATCTAGGACGCAAAAACGAGCAGTACTTC
TRBJ1-1 | - | TRBV15 | 14 | few | CATSRDRRNTEAFF | TGTGCCACCAGCAGAGACAGGCGGAACACTGAAGCTTTCTTT
TRBJ2-5 | - | TRBV5-6 | 16 | - | CAISPGLGQTQETQYF | TGTGCCATCAGCCCCGGGCTTGGACAGACGCAAGAGACCCAGTACTTC
TRBJ1-3 | - | TRBV6-1 | 15 | many | CASSRSLSSGNTIYF | TGTGCCAGCAGCCGATCACTGAGCTCTGGAAACACCATATATTTT
TRBJ1-1 | - | TRBV29-1 | 13 | many | CSVLRGPNTEAFF | TGCAGCGTTCTCAGGGGTCCGAACACTGAAGCTTTCTTT
TRBJ2-5 | - | TRBV9 | 15 | few | CASSVARGEQETQYF | TGTGCCAGCAGCGTAGCGAGGGGGGAACAAGAGACCCAGTACTTC
TRBJ2-2 | TRBD2 | TRBV12-3/TRBV12-4 | 13 | many | CASTWGRAGELFF | TGTGCCAGCACTTGGGGGAGGGCCGGGGAGCTGTTTTTT
TRBJ2-1 | TRBD2 | TRBV20-1 | 14 | many | CSASTLAGGDEQFF | TGCAGTGCTAGTACACTAGCGGGGGGCGATGAGCAGTTCTTC
TRBJ1-2 | - | TRBV6-2/TRBV6-3 | 11 | few | CASSAGGGYTF | TGTGCCAGCAGCGCGGGAGGCGGCTACACCTTC
TRBJ2-2 | - | TRBV28 | 14 | many | CASSGGNWGGELFF | TGTGCCAGCAGCGGGGGCAATTGGGGCGGGGAGCTGTTTTTT
TRBJ2-1 | TRBD1 | TRBV7-9 | 14 | many | CASRKDRGRNEQFF | TGTGCCAGCAGAAAGGACAGGGGGCGAAATGAGCAGTTCTTC
TRBJ2-5 | - | TRBV10-3 | 14 | many | CAISESGAKRTQYF | TGTGCCATCAGTGAGTCTGGAGCAAAGAGGACCCAGTACTTC
TRBJ1-2 | - | TRBV12-3/TRBV12-4 | 11 | many | CASGYRRGYTF | TGTGCCAGCGGCTATCGAAGAGGCTACACCTTC
TRBJ2-1 | - | TRBV20-1 | 13 | many | CSAPPVAYNEQFF | TGCAGTGCACCACCGGTTGCGTACAATGAGCAGTTCTTC
TRBJ2-7 | TRBD1 | TRBV27 | 13 | many | CASSSTTGDEQYF | TGTGCCAGCAGTTCGACCACAGGGGACGAGCAGTACTTC
TRBJ2-1 | - | TRBV4-2 | 15 | many | CASSQDGHRSDEQFF | TGTGCCAGCAGCCAAGATGGACATAGGTCCGATGAGCAGTTCTTC
TRBJ2-5 | TRBD2 | TRBV4-3 | 16 | - | CASSQSGTSGQETQYF | TGCGCCAGCAGCCAATCCGGGACTAGCGGGCAAGAGACCCAGTACTTC
TRBJ2-5 | - | TRBV6-6 | 13 | many | CASSYWTGETQYF | TGTGCCAGCAGTTACTGGACGGGCGAGACCCAGTACTTC
TRBJ1-1 | TRBD1 | TRBV20-1 | 15 | many | CSARDPKQGATEAFF | TGCAGTGCTAGAGATCCCAAACAGGGGGCTACTGAAGCTTTCTTT
TRBJ2-5 | - | TRBV5-1 | 14 | many | CASSLLDSEETQYF | TGCGCCAGCAGTTTACTGGACTCGGAAGAGACCCAGTACTTC
TRBJ2-3 | - | TRBV24-1 | 13 | many | CATSVPYTDTQYF | TGTGCCACCAGTGTTCCCTACACAGATACGCAGTATTTT
TRBJ2-3 | - | TRBV6-5 | 15 | many | CASSYQDRSTDTQYF | TGTGCCAGCAGTTACCAAGACAGGAGCACAGATACGCAGTATTTT
TRBJ2-1 | - | TRBV18 | 16 | few | CASSYTLDPSYNEQFF | TGTGCCAGCTCCTATACACTAGATCCCTCCTACAATGAGCAGTTCTTC
TRBJ2-1 | - | TRBV29-1 | 13 | - | CSVGGGGWDEQFF | TGCAGCGTTGGCGGCGGGGGCTGGGATGAGCAGTTCTTC